One and the same sample provided the 9 T cell receptor beta chains below, sequenced in a study of CD8+ T cells in alopecia areata. Both peripheral blood and punch biopsies of lesional scalp skin were obtained from patients who had alopecia areata. Extraction and reverse transcription of RNA yielded cDNA as the sequencing template. The repertoire was sequenced with immunoSEQ multiplex PCR; TCRdb's copy has only in-frame clones and lacks some. The repertoire includes about 15,000 clones, more than 50% of them detected once, and roughly an eighth sits in the top ten. Sequencing was done on a sample of skin. Receptor source: a human donor with alopecia areata.

The DNA of the CDR3 is TGCGCCAGCAGCCAAGATAAGCGGGACAGGGGGACAGATACGCAGTATTTT. Translation: CASSQDKRDRGTDTQYF. This chain joins TRBV4-1 and TRBJ2-3, with 11 bases identical to TRBD1. The J segment lost 3 bases and the V segment lost 0 bases, leaving 5 bases of the junction unmatched. Germline V lookup: CDR1 MGHRA, CDR2 YSYEKL. There are 17 residues in the CDR3.

The rearrangement links TRBV7-9 to TRBJ1-1; D uncertain. The V end lost 5 bases, the J end lost 4 bases, and 26 bases lay between the germline ends. From germline, CDR1 is SEHNR and CDR2 FQNEAQ (reference sequence). The CDR3 has 18 amino acids. CDR3 region: CASSESPPNIFGTTEAFF. The CDR3 coding sequence is TGTGCCAGCAGCGAGTCCCCACCTAACATATTCGGAACCACTGAAGCTTTCTTT.

CDR3 amino acids: CASSIGGERNTGELFF. CDR3 sequence (DNA): TGTGCCAGTAGTATAGGGGGGGAGAGGAACACCGGGGAGCTGTTTTTT. V and J are TRBV19 and TRBJ2-2; a possible D gene is TRBD2 (6 bases). Germline assignment: CDR1 LNHDA and CDR2 SQIVND (reference sequence). The CDR3 sequence is 16 residues long. Trimming pared 1 base from V and 1 base from J, leaving 10 bases between.

This chain links TRBV7-6 with TRBJ2-1; D is ambiguous. The V end was cut by 4 bases, the J end by 9 bases, with 10 bases between. In germline, CDR1 is SGHVS, CDR2 FNYEAQ. CDR3 length: 12 amino acids. The CDR3 loop is CASSSRFVEQFF. The CDR3 nucleotides read TGTGCCAGCAGCTCTAGATTTGTTGAGCAGTTCTTC.

This sequence joins TRBV2 and TRBJ1-5, with 7 bases fitting TRBD1. This CDR3 is built from 15 residues. The V gene end was trimmed by 6 bases and the J gene end by 0 bases; junction bases not matched to a gene: 5. Germline values: CDR1 SNHLY, CDR2 FYNNEI. The CDR3 spells CASRGGTVSNQPQHF. The CDR3 DNA sequence: TGTGCCAGCAGAGGAGGGACAGTTAGCAATCAGCCCCAGCATTTT.

This chain joins TRBV6-1 and TRBJ1-2, with unresolved D. The CDR3 covers 15 residues. Germline V CDR1 and CDR2: MNHNS, SASEGT. Trimming cost V 2 bases and J 4 bases, with 14 bases left between them. CDR3 region: CASSEKTIPIYGYTF. CDR3 nucleotides: TGTGCCAGCAGTGAAAAGACAATCCCTATCTATGGCTACACCTTC.

In DNA, the CDR3 is TGTGCCAGCAGTTTATGGCCCCGAGGTCGCTATGGCTACACCTTC. Its protein is CASSLWPRGRYGYTF. The chain has TRBV28 and TRBJ1-2; D gene unclear. This CDR3 is 15 amino acids long. Deletions cut 0 bases from V and 4 bases from J, with 12 bases between. Germline CDR1 MDHEN, CDR2 SYDVKM.

Judged by abundance, this clone is medium-sized. V usage is TRBV6-4 and J usage is TRBJ1-1; D may be TRBD1 (5 bases). Germline V lookup: CDR1 MRHNA, CDR2 SNTAGT. Trimming removed 6 bases from V and 6 bases from J, with 8 bases in between. The CDR3 sequence is 11 residues long. The CDR3 DNA reads TGTGCCAGCAGAAACAGGCCTGAAGCTTTCTTT. Translation: CASRNRPEAFF.

The sample holds a few counts of this clone. The rearrangement joins TRBV6-5 to TRBJ1-5, with D unresolved. V shed 2 bases and J shed 3 bases, with 8 bases lying between them. Per the germline V gene, CDR1 is MNHEY and CDR2 is SVGAGI. The CDR3 sequence is 14 residues long. Here the CDR3 reads CASSYPATNQPQHF. The CDR3 nucleotides read TGTGCCAGCAGTTACCCGGCTACCAATCAGCCCCAGCATTTT.